The clone carrying this TCR beta chain was recorded a few times. What it recognizes is unknown. Donors, without exception, were Caucasian adults residing in Nashville, Tennessee. This record belongs to a study of shared clonotypes between healthy human individuals. Study-level points and caveats: Few donors restricted represented genetic and exposure-history diversity. Generally, naive subsets came out with larger estimated richness than memory subsets. Generation probability values for non-shared clonotypes were lower than those for clonotypes shared by all four donors.

Repertoires were generated with immunoSEQ multiplex PCR, while TCRdb's copy carries only in-frame clones and drops some. The sample comprises approximately 2.1 million clones, just over 90% of which are singletons, and about 0.39% rests with the top ten. Trimming shortened V by 0 bases and J by 8 bases, and 11 bases separated the two germline ends. CDR3 size: 13 residues. Germline V gene lookup returns CDR1 SGDLS and CDR2 YYNGEE. The chain carries TRBV9 and TRBJ1-2, with D possibly being TRBD1 (5 bases). The source material was naive CD4+ T cells from PBMCs. Regarding subset: CD45RA+ positively selected. This clonotype originated in a man aged 18 to 29 in good health. Some clones in this sample may be carry-over from other donors' samples. For the CDR3, the DNA is TGTGCCAGCAGCGTAGAAAGGGGCCTGGGCTACACCTTC. Translated, it gives CASSVERGLGYTF.